The 10 T cell receptor beta chains below were found in one sample sequenced in a study of blood T cell repertoires in COVID-19. The protocol was immunoSEQ multiplex PCR, while the TCRdb copy is restricted to in-frame clones and leaves out a portion. The sample carries some 150,000 clones, roughly 87% recorded once. The sequencing sample was made of PBMCs or T cells enriched from blood (not recorded which). These receptors came from a human donor with acute COVID-19. The donor label of this sample is uncertain.

The chain recombines TRBV29-1 with TRBJ1-1, with a tentative D call TRBD1 (6 bases). Trimming removed 4 bases from V and 4 bases from J, with 19 bases in between. Germline V lookup: CDR1 SQVTM, CDR2 ANQGSEA. The CDR3 contains 15 residues. The CDR3 nucleotides are TGCAGCGTTGCGGGCTCGGGGGGGCCCACCACTGAAGCTTTCTTT. Amino acids: CSVAGSGGPTTEAFF.

The gene calls are TRBV6-5 and TRBJ2-4; 8 bases match TRBD1. Germline V CDR1 and CDR2: MNHEY, SVGAGI. With 6 bases clipped from V and 6 bases from J, the junction kept 10 bases outside the gene matches. The CDR3 spans 15 residues. The CDR3 is CASRTRQGFGNIQYF. The CDR3 coding sequence is TGTGCCAGCAGAACTCGACAGGGGTTTGGAAACATTCAGTACTTC.

The V gene is TRBV5-4, the J gene TRBJ1-1, with 11 bases matching TRBD1. CDR1 SGHNT and CDR2 YYREEE come from the germline V gene (reference sequence). Germline trimming cut 2 bases from V and 6 bases from J; bases unmatched to any gene: 9. This CDR3 contains 16 residues. CDR3 region: CASSFRDRGRFAEAFF. DNA of the CDR3: TGTGCCAGCAGCTTCCGGGACAGGGGGAGGTTCGCTGAAGCTTTCTTT.

Written as DNA, the CDR3 is TGTGCCAGCAGCTTAGGAGGACTAGCGGGGGGGTTCGAGGAGCAGTTCTTC. Protein sequence: CASSLGGLAGGFEEQFF. V usage is TRBV7-9 and J usage is TRBJ2-1; 15 nucleotides line up with TRBD2. The junction had 8 bases not matched to a gene; V was cut back by 1 base and J by 10 bases. The length of the CDR3 is 17 residues. The germline V gene has CDR1 SEHNR and CDR2 FQNEAQ (reference sequence).

This sequence joins TRBV12-5 and TRBJ1-3; 10 nucleotides agree with TRBD1. Trimming removed 5 bases from V and 3 bases from J; junction bases left unmatched: 4. This CDR3 is built from 15 residues. Per germline, CDR1 LGHNT and CDR2 FRNRAP. The CDR3 DNA reads TGTGCTAGTGGTCCGGGACAGGGGAATGGAAACACCATATATTTT. Encoded protein: CASGPGQGNGNTIYF.

This clone is a singleton in its sample. This rearrangement joins TRBV7-9 to TRBJ1-1; a possible D gene is TRBD1 (5 bases). Germline V CDR1 and CDR2: SEHNR, FQNEAQ (reference sequence). This CDR3 has 14 amino acids. V was clipped by 5 bases and J by 1 base, with 11 bases between them. The DNA of the CDR3 is TGTGCCAGCAGCCAGGACGGGGGGAACACTGAAGCTTTCTTT. It encodes CASSQDGGNTEAFF.

This clone was seen only once. The chain couples TRBV7-2 to TRBJ2-1; D possibly corresponds to TRBD1 (5 bases). V was trimmed by 1 base and J by 10 bases, leaving 11 bases between them. Germline CDR1 and CDR2: SGHTA and FQGNSA. The CDR3 spans 13 residues. CDR3 region: CASSLVGNREQFF. DNA for the CDR3: TGTGCCAGCAGCTTAGTAGGGAACAGGGAGCAGTTCTTC. The full variable domain, completed using reference TRBV7-2 and TRBJ2-1, is GAGVSQSPSNKVTEKGKDVELRCDPISGHTALYWYRQSLGQGLEFLIYFQGNSAPDKSGLPSDRFSAERTGGSVSTLTIQRTQQEDSAVYLCASSLVGNREQFFGPGTRLTVL.

The chain joins TRBV11-2 to TRBJ2-2; TRBD2 might be the D (5 bases). V gave up 5 bases and J gave up 6 bases, with 10 bases separating them. This CDR3 is 13 amino acids long. Per the germline V gene, CDR1 is SGHAT and CDR2 is FQNNGV. The CDR3 loop reads CASSPMGAGELFF. In DNA, the CDR3 is TGTGCCAGCAGCCCCATGGGAGCCGGGGAGCTGTTTTTT.

This chain links TRBV23-1 with TRBJ1-2, with unresolved D. TRBV23-1 is filed as an ORF, its function uncertain. CDR3 length equals 14 residues. V was trimmed by 3 bases and J by 8 bases, leaving 16 bases between them. The CDR3 coding sequence is TGCGCCAGCAGTCAGCGGGTCAAGGCAAAAGGCTACACCTTC. Translated: CASSQRVKAKGYTF.

This clone showed up just once. The J gene is TRBJ1-1, the V gene TRBV29-1; D ambiguous. There are 13 residues in the CDR3. Trimming pared 6 bases from V and 0 bases from J, leaving 11 bases between. The germline V gene encodes CDR1 SQVTM and CDR2 ANQGSEA. The CDR3: CSVEDVLNTEAFF. The CDR3 DNA follows: TGCAGCGTGGAGGACGTCCTGAACACTGAAGCTTTCTTT.